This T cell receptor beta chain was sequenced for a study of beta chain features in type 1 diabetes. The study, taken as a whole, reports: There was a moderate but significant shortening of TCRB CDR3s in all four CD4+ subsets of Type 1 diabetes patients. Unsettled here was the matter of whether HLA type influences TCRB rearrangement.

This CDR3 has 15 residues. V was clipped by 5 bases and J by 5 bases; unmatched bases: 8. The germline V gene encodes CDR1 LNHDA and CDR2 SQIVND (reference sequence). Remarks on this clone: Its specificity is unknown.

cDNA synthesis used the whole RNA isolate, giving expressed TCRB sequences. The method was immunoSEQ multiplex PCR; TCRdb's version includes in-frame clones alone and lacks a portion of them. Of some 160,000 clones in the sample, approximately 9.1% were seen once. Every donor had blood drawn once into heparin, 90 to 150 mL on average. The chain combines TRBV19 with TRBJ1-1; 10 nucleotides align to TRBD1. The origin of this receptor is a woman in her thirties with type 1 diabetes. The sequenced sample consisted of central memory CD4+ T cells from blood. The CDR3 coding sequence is TGTGCCAGTAGTGAACGACAGGGGGCTACTACTGAAGCTTTCTTT. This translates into CASSERQGATTEAFF.